This T cell receptor (beta chain) was profiled in a study of T-cell memory formation after mild COVID-19. One entry per CDR3 protein results from TCRdb running MiXCR on the 5' RACE reads. The data show roughly 450,000 distinct CDR3 sequences, roughly 18% seen once. This CDR3 has 14 residues. Germline V gene sequence: CDR1 SGHRS, CDR2 YFSETQ. Trimming shortened V by 5 bases and J by 4 bases, and 14 bases separated the two germline ends. The J gene is TRBJ2-3, the V gene TRBV5-1; D is possibly TRBD1 or TRBD2 (6 bases each). What was sequenced was PBMCs or a T cell subset sorted from them (not recorded which). This clonotype originated in a man between 18 and 29 years old who had mild COVID-19 (a few samples of this study predate the infection). Cell type and time point are not known. CDR3: CASRDEEGADTQYF. CDR3 sequence (DNA): TGCGCCAGCAGAGATGAGGAGGGGGCAGATACGCAGTATTTT.